These 14 T cell receptor beta chains were all obtained from the same sample, sequenced in a study of T cell responses to AZD1222 COVID-19 vaccine. The assay was immunoSEQ multiplex PCR, and TCRdb's table has in-frame clones only and misses some. This table has approximately 140,000 clones, roughly 94% appearing once. This sample comprised peripheral blood, obtained on day 0 of AZD1222 vaccination. The receptors derive from an adult in good health.

This chain links TRBV28 with TRBJ1-2; no clear D gene. The CDR3 is 11 residues long. Germline CDR1 and CDR2: MDHEN and SYDVKM. V was trimmed by 3 bases and J by 4 bases, leaving 3 bases between them. The CDR3 loop reads CASSFGYGYTF. The CDR3 nucleotides are TGTGCCAGCAGTTTCGGCTATGGCTACACCTTC.

The chain carries TRBV2 and TRBJ2-4; unclear D gene. The CDR3 has 15 residues. Germline V gives CDR1 SNHLY, CDR2 FYNNEI. The germline V and J ends were trimmed by 6 bases and 3 bases, with 15 bases remaining between them. In DNA, the CDR3 is TGTGCCAGCAGGGGATGGTGGGCGCGCAAAAACATTCAGTACTTC. Its protein product is CASRGWWARKNIQYF.

The chain links TRBV6-5 to TRBJ1-2, with D possibly being TRBD1 (5 bases). V dropped 7 bases and J dropped 4 bases, with 13 bases sitting between them. The CDR3 runs to 13 residues. Germline CDR1 MNHEY, CDR2 SVGAGI. The CDR3 bases are TGTGCCAGCACCGACCAGGGCGGCTATGGCTACACCTTC. Protein: CASTDQGGYGYTF.

The chain couples TRBV11-2 to TRBJ2-3, with D perhaps given as TRBD1 or TRBD2 (7 bases each). This CDR3 is 16 amino acids long. From germline, CDR1 is SGHAT and CDR2 FQNNGV. Trimming cost V 3 bases and J 5 bases, with 18 bases left between them. Written as DNA, the CDR3 is TGTGCCAGCAGCTTCCGCCGGGACAGCGGGATAGATACGCAGTATTTT. Translation gives CASSFRRDSGIDTQYF.

The genes are TRBV7-9 and TRBJ2-5; 7 bases are shared with TRBD2. This CDR3 region has 14 residues. Germline V CDR1 and CDR2: SEHNR, FQNEAQ (reference sequence). V trimming: 2 bases; J trimming: 5 bases; junction bases outside the gene matches: 5. The CDR3 DNA reads as TGTGCCAGCAGCTTAAGCGGGATTAGCGAGACCCAGTACTTC. Translated: CASSLSGISETQYF.

This chain's CDR3 is CATSRDQRAGGIYNEQFF. CDR3 nucleotides: TGTGCCACCAGCAGAGATCAAAGAGCGGGAGGGATTTACAATGAGCAGTTCTTC. This chain links TRBV15 with TRBJ2-1; 10 bases agree with TRBD2. The V segment lost 0 bases and the J segment 4 bases; nucleotides outside the gene matches: 9. Germline assignment: CDR1 LNHNV and CDR2 YYDKDF (reference sequence). The CDR3 totals 18 residues.

J is TRBJ2-2 and V is TRBV30; TRBD1 matches 10 bases. Trimming took 2 bases from V and 7 from J; bases not matched to a gene: 7. Germline V gene sequence: CDR1 GTSNPN, CDR2 SVGIG (reference sequence). The CDR3 has 15 amino acids. The CDR3 sequence is CAWSWTGGRGGELFF. CDR3 DNA sequence: TGTGCCTGGAGTTGGACAGGGGGTCGGGGCGGGGAGCTGTTTTTT.

The genes are TRBV6-5 and TRBJ2-2; D perhaps matches TRBD2 (6 bases). In germline, CDR1 is MNHEY, CDR2 SVGAGI. CDR3 size: 14 residues. V lost 7 bases to trimming and J lost 4 bases, with 13 bases between them. The CDR3 loop reads CASNPVGSTGELFF. CDR3 coding DNA: TGTGCCAGCAACCCGGTCGGGAGCACCGGGGAGCTGTTTTTT.

V gene TRBV19 combines with J gene TRBJ1-2; D is possibly TRBD1 (5 bases). The germline gives CDR1 LNHDA, CDR2 SQIVND (reference sequence). With 3 bases removed from V and 4 bases from J, the gap between germline ends came to 12 bases. This CDR3 spans 14 amino acids. This chain's CDR3 is CASSIQGGTYGYTF. The CDR3 coding sequence is TGTGCCAGTAGTATCCAGGGAGGGACCTATGGCTACACCTTC.

This clone was detected only once. Sequence at one end of the junction differs from germline and may be a read error. The V gene is TRBV10-3, the J gene TRBJ2-1; 7 positions agree with TRBD2. The CDR3 is 14 residues long. Germline V gene data show CDR1 as ENHRY and CDR2 as SYGVKD. CDR3: CAICEGGPINEQFF. CDR3 bases: TGTGCCATCTGTGAGGGAGGGCCTATCAATGAGCAGTTCTTC.

V usage is TRBV5-1 and J usage is TRBJ1-2; 8 positions agree with TRBD1. Per the germline V gene, CDR1 is SGHRS and CDR2 is YFSETQ. The CDR3 totals 13 residues. J gave up 6 bases and V 4 bases, and 5 bases lay outside the gene matches. Here the CDR3 DNA reads TGCGCCAGCAGCCAGGACAGGGTTGATGGCTACACCTTC. Protein sequence: CASSQDRVDGYTF. Full variable domain (missing parts from reference TRBV5-1 and TRBJ1-2): KAGVTQTPRYLIKTRGQQVTLSCSPISGHRSVSWYQQTPGQGLQFLFEYFSETQRNKGNFPGRFSGRQFSNSRSEMNVSTLELGDSALYLCASSQDRVDGYTFGSGTRLTVV.

The chain is built from TRBV20-1 and TRBJ2-3, with D hard to call. CDR1 and CDR2 from the germline V gene are DFQATT and SNEGSKA (reference sequence). The CDR3 covers 11 residues. V lost 4 bases and J lost 4, with 6 bases in between. CDR3 DNA: TGCAGTGCTACACGCGCAGATACGCAGTATTTT. Its translation: CSATRADTQYF.

The chain links TRBV29-1 to TRBJ2-1; D tentatively reads TRBD1 or TRBD2 (5 bases each). CDR1 and CDR2 (germline): SQVTM, ANQGSEA. This CDR3 is 14 amino acids long. Trimming stripped 3 bases from V and 3 bases from J, with 12 bases between. As DNA, the CDR3 is TGCAGCGTTGACGACAAGAGGGGCTACAATGAGCAGTTCTTC. Translation: CSVDDKRGYNEQFF.

The rearrangement uses TRBV5-1 and TRBJ1-1; no definite D call. V was pared by 1 base and J by 3 bases, with 10 bases between. The CDR3 loop spans 14 amino acids. CDR1 is SGHRS, CDR2 YFSETQ, per germline. The CDR3 nucleotides are TGCGCCAGCAGCTTGTGGAGGGCTGACACTGAAGCTTTCTTT. It encodes CASSLWRADTEAFF.